This is a list of T cell receptor beta chains from one sample in a study of long-term antiretroviral therapy in people with HIV. Assay used: immunoSEQ multiplex PCR; TCRdb lists only in-frame clones, some missing. This sample carries tens of thousands of clones, around 90% of them seen once, and the ten largest clones take 4% to 4.5%. This specimen consisted of unsorted PBMCs, obtained around 5 years after starting antiretroviral therapy. These receptor sequences come from a middle-aged woman with HIV. CDR3s include the opening cysteine and the closing phenylalanine or tryptophan. Each record gives: J gene, V gene, CDR3 protein.

>TRBJ2-1|TRBV5-6
CASSDYNEQFF
>TRBJ2-1|TRBV4-3
CASSQDRARQGYNEQFF
>TRBJ2-2|TRBV5-6
CASSLGYTGELFF
>TRBJ1-6|TRBV6-1
CASSVAVPNSPLHF
>TRBJ1-1|TRBV4-2
CASSPDGGNTEAFF
>TRBJ1-4|TRBV2
CASSTDEKLFF
>TRBJ2-3|TRBV11-3
CASSLAGGPTTDTQYF
>TRBJ2-5|TRBV7-9
CASSRTGLQETQYF
>TRBJ1-1|TRBV9
CASSPLRSEAFF
>TRBJ1-5|TRBV21-1
CASSPRGFRDQPQHF
>TRBJ1-4|TRBV15
CATSRRDGATNEKLFF
>TRBJ2-7|TRBV19
CASSVDRGLYEQYF
>TRBJ1-2|TRBV27
CASSPPTGHYGYTF
>TRBJ2-7|TRBV14
CASSQEVGGLSYEQYF
>TRBJ1-2|TRBV5-6
CASSKDRDYGYTF
>TRBJ2-5|TRBV7-6
CASTALGGEQETQYF
>TRBJ2-7|TRBV2
CASSDGGGTSYEQYF
>TRBJ1-4|TRBV5-1
CASSSGGSGEKLFF
>TRBJ1-2|TRBV4-3
CASSQDRGGQGYTF
>TRBJ2-5|TRBV21-1
CASSGGVLAGETQYF
>TRBJ2-2|TRBV6-1
CASSEWGEGAGELFF
>TRBJ2-7|TRBV4-3
CASSQDYGLLYEQYF
>TRBJ2-7|TRBV5-5
CASSPRNYEQYF
>TRBJ2-3|TRBV5-6
CASSWWGAGTDTQYF
>TRBJ1-1|TRBV2
CARRRPAGGEAFF
>TRBJ2-1|TRBV27
CASSPREAGPYNEQFF
>TRBJ2-1|TRBV11-3
CASSTRLAGGRNEQFF
>TRBJ1-4|TRBV7-9
CASSPLGQVDEKLFF
>TRBJ1-5|TRBV19
CASNFGGGPQPQHF
>TRBJ2-7|TRBV6-5
CASHPRDRVYEQYF
>TRBJ1-5|TRBV7-2
CASSLGGQFNQPQHF
>TRBJ2-1|TRBV6-1
CASTEYISYNEQFF
>TRBJ1-5|TRBV2
CASTRDRGYSNQPQHF
>TRBJ2-1|TRBV15
CATSRTSGYNEQFF
>TRBJ1-1|TRBV19
CASGQGLEAFF
>TRBJ2-4|TRBV4-2
CASSPQLGQNIQYF
>TRBJ1-5|TRBV4-1
CASSQVVAGVASNQPQHF
>TRBJ2-7|TRBV15
CAIQAGGPYEQYF
>TRBJ2-7|TRBV18
CASSPGPGAGEQYF
>TRBJ1-1|TRBV15
CATSRTGSTEAFF
>TRBJ1-4|TRBV5-1
CASSLERGNEKLFF
>TRBJ1-1|TRBV7-9
CASSFRGPDPRVGAFF
>TRBJ2-1|TRBV29-1
CSVEGYNEQFF
>TRBJ1-2|TRBV4-2
CASSQEGEIYGYTF
>TRBJ2-1|TRBV4-1
CASSQARTSGRVGNEQFF
>TRBJ2-5|TRBV30
CAWSGRWGSRETQYF
>TRBJ2-3|TRBV5-5
CASSLESSGRDTQYF
>TRBJ1-5|TRBV6-6
CASSRGRDQPQHF
>TRBJ2-1|TRBV11-2
CASSSSGGDNEQFF